This T cell receptor (beta chain) was observed in a study of T cell responses to AZD1222 COVID-19 vaccine. Study-level results: Most donors were white British, females outnumbered males, and clonal diversity was possibly underestimated. Spike-wide vaccine-associated CD4 TCRs dominated at 160-218 and 743-854. Sampling captured repertoires only after the peak T cell response.

Assay used: immunoSEQ multiplex PCR; TCRdb lists only in-frame clones, some missing. Among just over 60,000 clones listed, 76% were seen once. The table lists this clone with a few counts. Antigen unknown. This sequence was found in an adult in good health. Sequencing used peripheral blood, obtained on day 0 of AZD1222 vaccination.

The CDR3 DNA reads as TGTGCCAGCCGCTTGGGCTACAATGAGCAGTTCTTC. Translation gives CASRLGYNEQFF. The chain combines TRBV27 with TRBJ2-1; unclear D gene. Germline CDR1 is MNHEY and CDR2 is SMNVEV (reference sequence). This CDR3 has 12 residues. Trimming cost V 8 bases and J 3 bases, with 8 bases left between them.